This T cell receptor beta chain was retrieved from a study of T cell responses to AZD1222 COVID-19 vaccine. About the research overall: Second doses that came at about 4 or about 12 weeks were put together. Whole-study results and caveats: The sample set comprised mostly white British donors with more females, and clonal diversity was possibly underestimated. Every sample of the repertoires postdated the peak T cell response. Reportedly, nearly half of unique spike TCRs recognized epitopes outside B.1.351/B.1.1.7 mutations.

The CDR3 has 12 amino acids. Germline loops: CDR1 SEHNR, CDR2 FQNEAQ (reference sequence). Trimming removed 4 bases from V and 8 bases from J, with 11 bases in between. Assay used: immunoSEQ multiplex PCR; TCRdb lists only in-frame clones, some missing. This sample has 200,000 or so clones, with approximately 92% found just once. To note about this clone: Its antigen is as yet unknown.

The chain uses TRBV7-9 and TRBJ1-1, with a weak D call TRBD1 (5 bases). This specimen consisted of peripheral blood, obtained on day 0 of AZD1222 vaccination. The receptor's source is an adult in good health. In DNA form, the CDR3 reads TGTGCCAGCAGCTCCCAGGGTGCAGAAGCTTTCTTT. Its translation: CASSSQGAEAFF. Drawing the rest from reference TRBV7-9 and TRBJ1-1, the complete variable domain is DTGVSQNPRHKITKRGQNVTFRCDPISEHNRLYWYRQTLGQGPEFLTYFQNEAQLEKSRLLSDRFSAERPKGSFSTLEIQRTEQGDSAMYLCASSSQGAEAFFGQGTRLTVV.